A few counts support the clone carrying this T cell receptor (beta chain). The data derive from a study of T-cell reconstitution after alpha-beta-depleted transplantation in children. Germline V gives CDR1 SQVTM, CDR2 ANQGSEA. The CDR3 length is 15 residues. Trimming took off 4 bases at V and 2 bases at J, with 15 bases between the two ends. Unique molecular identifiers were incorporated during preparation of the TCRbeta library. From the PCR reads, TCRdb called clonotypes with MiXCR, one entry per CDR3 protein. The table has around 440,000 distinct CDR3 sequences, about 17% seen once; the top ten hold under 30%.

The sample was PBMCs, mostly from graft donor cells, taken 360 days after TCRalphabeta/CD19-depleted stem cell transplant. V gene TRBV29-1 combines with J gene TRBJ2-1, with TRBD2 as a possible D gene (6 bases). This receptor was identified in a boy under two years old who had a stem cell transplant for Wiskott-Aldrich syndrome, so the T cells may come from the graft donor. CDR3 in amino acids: CSVGGLRGTYNEQFF. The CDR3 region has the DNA TGCAGCGTTGGAGGACTACGAGGTACCTACAATGAGCAGTTCTTC.